The clone carrying this T cell receptor beta chain has only a few counts. What it recognizes is unknown. Noted time point: persistent/refractory GD, antithyroid drugs over 5 years with positive TRAb. There was RNA extracted from PBMCs, and the TCR library was made from it. The CDR3 runs to 14 residues. With V trimmed by 6 bases and J by 1 base, 8 bases remained unmatched. Germline V gene lookup returns CDR1 DFQATT and CDR2 SNEGSKA (reference sequence). Arm-PCR of CDR3 regions and iRepertoire HTBI primers were the basis on which TCR beta libraries were built. Under the authors' procedure: Sequenced samples collectively carried approximately 58 TRBV and some 15 TRBJ segments. Each CDR3 protein is one row after TCRdb ran MiXCR on the multiplex PCR reads. These V and J calls are TCRdb output, not the study's own analysis. The repertoire consists of more than 650,000 distinct CDR3 sequences, with 25% to 35% occurring once and the leading ten covering under 50%.

The data belong to a study of regulatory T cells in long-lasting Graves disease. For the study at large: Persistence in Graves' disease denoted antithyroid drug use beyond 5 years alongside positive TSH receptor antibodies.

Study-wide findings and caveats: Persistent Graves' patients showed less TCR diversity than newly diagnosed patients showed. With 2,500 to 3,000 shared public clonotypes, persistent patients exceeded new patients, who shared over 850.

This specimen was peripheral blood mononuclear cells (PBMCs), taken when the disease was refractory, from a patient treated with antithyroid drugs. The genes are TRBV20-1 and TRBJ1-2, with 7 bases identical to TRBD1. The receptor comes from a female donor with Graves disease. This CDR3 reads CSANPGGDNYGYTF. CDR3 sequence (DNA): TGCAGTGCAAATCCAGGGGGAGATAACTATGGCTACACCTTC.